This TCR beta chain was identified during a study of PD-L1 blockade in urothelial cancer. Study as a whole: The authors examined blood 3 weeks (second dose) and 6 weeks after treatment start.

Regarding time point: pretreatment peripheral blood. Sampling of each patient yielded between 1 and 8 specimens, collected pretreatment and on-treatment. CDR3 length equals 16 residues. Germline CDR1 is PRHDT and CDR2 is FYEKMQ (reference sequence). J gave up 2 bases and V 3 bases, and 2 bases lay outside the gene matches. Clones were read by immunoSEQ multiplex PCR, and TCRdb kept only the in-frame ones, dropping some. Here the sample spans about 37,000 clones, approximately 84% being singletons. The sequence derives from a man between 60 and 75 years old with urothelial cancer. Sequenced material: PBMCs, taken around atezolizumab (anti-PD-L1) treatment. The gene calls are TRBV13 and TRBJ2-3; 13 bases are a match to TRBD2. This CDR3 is CASSFGTSGITDTQYF. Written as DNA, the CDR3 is TGTGCCAGCAGCTTCGGGACTAGCGGGATCACAGATACGCAGTATTTT.